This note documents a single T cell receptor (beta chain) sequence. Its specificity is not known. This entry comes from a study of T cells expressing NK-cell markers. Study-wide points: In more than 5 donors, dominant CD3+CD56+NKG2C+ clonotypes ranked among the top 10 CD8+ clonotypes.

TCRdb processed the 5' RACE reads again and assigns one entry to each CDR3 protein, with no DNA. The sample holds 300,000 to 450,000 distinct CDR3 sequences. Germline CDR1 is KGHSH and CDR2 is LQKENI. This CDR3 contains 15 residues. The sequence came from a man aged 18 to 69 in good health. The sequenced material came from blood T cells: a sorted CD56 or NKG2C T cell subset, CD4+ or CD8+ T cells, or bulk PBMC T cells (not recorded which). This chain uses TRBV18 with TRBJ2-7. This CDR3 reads CASSPPEGFRSEQYF.